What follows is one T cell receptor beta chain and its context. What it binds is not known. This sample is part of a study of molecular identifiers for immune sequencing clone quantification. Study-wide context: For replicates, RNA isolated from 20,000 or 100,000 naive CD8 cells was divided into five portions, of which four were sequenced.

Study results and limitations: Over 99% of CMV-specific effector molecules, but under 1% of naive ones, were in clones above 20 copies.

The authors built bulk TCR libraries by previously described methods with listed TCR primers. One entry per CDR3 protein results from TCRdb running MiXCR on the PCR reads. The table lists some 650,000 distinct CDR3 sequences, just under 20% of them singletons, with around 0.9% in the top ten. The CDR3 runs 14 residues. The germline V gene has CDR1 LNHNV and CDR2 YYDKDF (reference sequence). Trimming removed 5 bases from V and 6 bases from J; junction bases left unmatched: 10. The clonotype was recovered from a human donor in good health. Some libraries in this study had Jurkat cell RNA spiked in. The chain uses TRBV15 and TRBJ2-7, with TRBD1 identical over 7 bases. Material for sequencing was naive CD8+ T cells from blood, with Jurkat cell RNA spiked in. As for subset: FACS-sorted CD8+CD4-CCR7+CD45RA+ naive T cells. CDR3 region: CATSSWTGAAEQYF. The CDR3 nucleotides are TGTGCCACCAGCTCCTGGACAGGAGCTGCCGAGCAGTACTTC.